The rows below give T cell receptor beta chains drawn from one sample of a study of T-cell reconstitution after alpha-beta-depleted transplantation in children. TCRdb re-called the PCR reads with MiXCR, one entry per CDR3 protein. The data hold about 98,000 distinct CDR3 sequences, with 20% to 30% observed a single time. Specimen: PBMCs, collected before TCRalphabeta/CD19-depleted stem cell transplant. Every receptor here comes from a boy aged 2-9 years with acute lymphoblastic leukemia, due to receive a stem cell transplant. Both conserved end residues are trimmed from each CDR3. A D gene is named only where the DNA matches it firmly.

TRBJ1-4 TRBD1 TRBV7-6 ASSQSSGTGQEKLF
TRBJ2-7 TRBD1 TRBV7-8 ASSSDRGGEQY
TRBJ2-1 NA TRBV4-1 ASSLGGHSGGANEQF
TRBJ2-5 NA TRBV10-3 ATWTGQTQETQY
TRBJ2-1 NA TRBV4-1 ASSLLGVGSSYNEQF
TRBJ2-7 NA TRBV7-2 ASSLTALSSYEQY
TRBJ2-2 TRBD2 TRBV6-4 ASSVAGDTGELF
TRBJ2-1 NA TRBV5-4 ASSSNSGGTYNEQF
TRBJ2-7 TRBD2 TRBV5-1 ASKRDYAAPYEQY
TRBJ2-5 NA TRBV5-1 ASSLEGRRETQY
TRBJ1-1 NA TRBV18 ASSPQTLDSLNTEAF
TRBJ2-3 TRBD2 TRBV18 ASSGTSGGRDTQY
TRBJ1-6 TRBD1 TRBV25-1 ASSEYGGGTGGRSPFH
TRBJ2-1 TRBD2 TRBV20-1 SASTSGGEWVYNEQF
TRBJ2-2 NA TRBV12-3/TRBV12-4 ASSLPGGELF
TRBJ2-3 TRBD1 TRBV6-6 ASSYGGGQGGY
TRBJ2-1 NA TRBV10-3 AISESRPNEQF
TRBJ1-3 NA TRBV3-1 ASSQVWALERNTIY
TRBJ2-5 NA TRBV6-5 ASSYPGGQETQY
TRBJ2-5 NA TRBV10-2 ASSELRLAETQY
TRBJ2-3 NA TRBV5-1 ASIATGGADTQY
TRBJ2-7 TRBD2 TRBV28 ASSLQTSLSYEQY
TRBJ2-5 TRBD2 TRBV10-3 AISGASGASETQY
TRBJ2-2 NA TRBV20-1 SARPQNRGSTGTGELF
TRBJ2-5 NA TRBV5-1 ASSRGAVQETQY
TRBJ2-1 NA TRBV7-2 ASSFPSSPKSYNEQF
TRBJ2-1 NA TRBV28 ATGRNEQF
TRBJ2-2 NA TRBV18 ASSPLSAMNTGELF
TRBJ2-7 NA TRBV30 AWSVGGSSYEQY
TRBJ2-3 TRBD2 TRBV20-1 SATRMAGGPAQY
TRBJ2-7 NA TRBV11-2 ASSLGGVYEQY
TRBJ2-3 TRBD2 TRBV11-2 ASSLLAERSTDTQY
TRBJ2-1 NA TRBV28 ASGRTGTKVPEQF
TRBJ2-2 TRBD1 TRBV11-2 ASSRDRGGTGELF
TRBJ2-4 NA TRBV6-8 ASSYKSVLAKNIQY
TRBJ2-3 TRBD2 TRBV28 ASSGRLAEAQDTQY
TRBJ2-7 NA TRBV29-1 SVTYSSYEQY
TRBJ2-7 NA TRBV12-3/TRBV12-4 ASSLYGSGGGEQY
TRBJ2-3 NA TRBV12-3/TRBV12-4 ASRPSEGNRADTQY
TRBJ2-2 NA TRBV5-1 ASSLASTGNTGELF
TRBJ2-3 NA TRBV28 ASSFPPSIAESSTDTQY
TRBJ2-7 NA TRBV11-2 ASRAETAYEQY
TRBJ2-1 NA TRBV5-1 ASSGTGVSYNEQF
TRBJ1-1 TRBD1 TRBV28 ASSTRTGRITEAF
TRBJ2-3 TRBD1 TRBV3-1 ASSRRTGGVHTDTQY
TRBJ2-1 TRBD2 TRBV7-9 ASSSYDWSGGPGNEQF
TRBJ2-7 TRBD1 TRBV9 ASSVGSGTGGIYEQY
TRBJ2-2 NA TRBV20-1 SARKAEGNTGELF
TRBJ2-1 TRBD2 TRBV7-3 ASSPIERGGEQF
TRBJ1-5 NA TRBV7-2 ASSLKGGQPQH
TRBJ2-7 TRBD2 TRBV28 ASSLREGSYEQY
TRBJ2-7 NA TRBV27 ASSSISGDRDEQY
TRBJ1-1 NA TRBV12-3/TRBV12-4 ASRPTGKDTEAF
TRBJ2-1 NA TRBV27 ASSLSIAEGQDEQF